The 7 T cell receptor beta chains listed next were all sequenced from one sample in a study of shared clonotypes between healthy human individuals. The method was immunoSEQ multiplex PCR; TCRdb's version includes in-frame clones alone and lacks a portion of them. This table holds 1,400,000 or so clones, approximately 98.5% found once. The sequenced sample consisted of naive CD4+ T cells sorted from blood. Subset in this sample: CD45RA+ positively selected. These TCRs come from a man between 25 and 39 years old in good health.

The V gene is TRBV2, the J gene TRBJ2-7; no firm D call. The CDR3 consists of 16 residues. V shed 2 bases and J shed 6 bases, with 20 bases lying between them. Germline CDR1 SNHLY, CDR2 FYNNEI. CDR3 coding DNA: TGTGCCAGCAGTGAAACCGCTCCTAGTGTCCCCGGCGAGCAGTACTTC. This sequence encodes CASSETAPSVPGEQYF.

This clone was found once. V is TRBV28 and J is TRBJ2-7, with 8 bases matching TRBD1. The CDR3 has 12 amino acids. Per germline, CDR1 MDHEN and CDR2 SYDVKM. V was pared by 5 bases and J by 6 bases, with 3 bases of the junction left unmatched. The CDR3 sequence is CASSTTGGEQYF. For the CDR3, the DNA is TGTGCCAGCAGTACCACAGGGGGCGAGCAGTACTTC.

The chain recombines TRBV11-2 with TRBJ2-2; D not resolved. Trimming stripped 5 bases from V and 4 bases from J, with 11 bases between. The CDR3 runs 14 residues. CDR1 is SGHAT, CDR2 FQNNGV, per germline. The DNA of the CDR3 is TGTGCCAGCAGCCGGACCCCGGGCACCGGGGAGCTGTTTTTT. This sequence encodes CASSRTPGTGELFF.

CDR3 loop: CASNPTGGGFEKLFF. The DNA for the CDR3 is TGTGCCAGCAATCCCACGGGGGGGGGATTTGAAAAACTGTTTTTT. The chain couples TRBV6-6 to TRBJ1-4; possibly TRBD1 for D (5 bases). The V gene lost 7 bases and the J gene lost 7 bases, with 19 bases spanning the gap. The CDR3 sequence is 15 residues long. In germline, CDR1 is MNHNY, CDR2 SVGAGI (reference sequence).

The chain is built from TRBV5-1 and TRBJ1-1; the D gene is possibly TRBD1 (5 bases). Germline V gene data show CDR1 as SGHRS and CDR2 as YFSETQ. Trimming removed 1 base at V and 5 bases at J, with 18 bases between. This CDR3 contains 16 residues. The CDR3 sequence is CASSLTPSGTGTEAFF. As DNA, the CDR3 is TGCGCCAGCAGCTTGACCCCTTCAGGGACGGGGACTGAAGCTTTCTTT.

The chain's CDR3 is CASSLQGAWDEQYF. The CDR3 DNA follows: TGCGCCAGCAGCTTGCAGGGGGCCTGGGACGAGCAGTACTTC. V is TRBV5-1 and J is TRBJ2-7; 8 positions match TRBD1. The junction had 5 bases not matched to a gene; V was cut back by 1 base and J by 5 bases. CDR1 and CDR2 (germline): SGHRS, YFSETQ. There are 14 residues in the CDR3.

The gene calls are TRBV6-1 and TRBJ1-5, with D possibly matching TRBD1 (5 bases). The CDR3 loop spans 18 amino acids. Between the trimmed V and J ends, which lost 1 base and 4 bases, there was a span of 20 bases. CDR1 is MNHNS, CDR2 SASEGT, per germline. The CDR3 loop reads CASSEGQGPKWGNQPQHF. CDR3 nucleotides: TGTGCCAGCAGTGAAGGGCAGGGCCCCAAATGGGGAAATCAGCCCCAGCATTTT.